One and the same sample provided the 23 T cell receptor beta chains below, sequenced in a study of blood T cell repertoires in COVID-19. Libraries were prepared by immunoSEQ multiplex PCR; TCRdb keeps only in-frame clonotypes and omits some of them. This sample has fewer than 90,000 clones, with 88% found just once. The specimen sequenced was peripheral blood. Receptor source: a man aged 55 to 70 with acute or convalescent COVID-19.

This sequence joins TRBV7-6 and TRBJ2-5; 7 bases are shared with TRBD1. The CDR3 extends over 15 amino acids. Germline CDR1 SGHVS, CDR2 FNYEAQ. V lost 0 bases to trimming and J lost 3 bases; unmatched junction nucleotides: 4. CDR3 in DNA: TGTGCCAGCAGCTTAGCGCATGGGACAGAAGAGACCCAGTACTTC. It translates to CASSLAHGTEETQYF.

There are a few counts of this clone. The chain is built from TRBV19 and TRBJ1-6, with D possibly being TRBD1 (6 bases). This CDR3 has 14 residues. Germline V gives CDR1 LNHDA, CDR2 SQIVND (reference sequence). V gave up 5 bases and J gave up 6 bases, with 11 bases separating them. In DNA form, the CDR3 reads TGTGCCAGTAGTCTCCAGGGGTCTAATTCACCCCTCCACTTT. It is translated as CASSLQGSNSPLHF.

The chain combines TRBV5-1 with TRBJ2-1; D unclear. The CDR3 length is 14 residues. CDR1 and CDR2 from the germline V gene are SGHRS and YFSETQ. Trimming removed 1 base at V and 7 bases at J, with 12 bases between. In DNA form, the CDR3 reads TGCGCCAGCAGCTTGACTGAGATTTCGAATGAGCAGTTCTTC. Translating it yields CASSLTEISNEQFF.

The chain uses TRBV13 and TRBJ2-2; D possibly corresponds to TRBD1 (5 bases). The CDR3 runs to 14 residues. Germline V gene sequence: CDR1 PRHDT, CDR2 FYEKMQ (reference sequence). Trimming shortened V by 5 bases and J by 1 base, and 8 bases separated the two germline ends. The CDR3 here is CASSTRENTGELFF. The CDR3 DNA is TGTGCCAGCAGCACCAGGGAGAACACCGGGGAGCTGTTTTTT.

This chain joins TRBV6-5 and TRBJ2-7, with D possibly being TRBD1 (5 bases). The germline V and J ends were trimmed by 8 bases and 3 bases, with 8 bases remaining between them. The CDR3 consists of 11 residues. The germline gives CDR1 MNHEY, CDR2 SVGAGI. The CDR3 loop reads CASRRGYEQYF. The CDR3 bases are TGTGCCAGCCGAAGGGGCTACGAGCAGTACTTC.

The rearrangement joins TRBV7-9 to TRBJ1-2, with TRBD1 matching over 11 bases. Germline CDR1 is SEHNR and CDR2 is FQNEAQ (reference sequence). V trimming: 4 bases; J trimming: 7 bases; junction bases outside the gene matches: 5. There are 14 residues in the CDR3. The CDR3 loop is CASSSDRGPPGYTF. The CDR3 DNA follows: TGTGCCAGCAGCTCGGACAGGGGGCCCCCTGGCTACACCTTC.

This clone was counted once. The chain has TRBV29-1 and TRBJ2-7; D unclear. This CDR3 spans 12 amino acids. The V and J ends lost 4 bases and 0 bases respectively, with 7 bases between them. The germline CDR1 and CDR2 sequences are SQVTM and ANQGSEA. The CDR3 loop reads CSVGPDSYEQYF. Here the CDR3 DNA reads TGCAGCGTTGGGCCAGACTCCTACGAGCAGTACTTC.

V gene TRBV11-3 combines with J gene TRBJ2-2; tentative D call: TRBD1 (6 bases). From germline, CDR1 is SGHNT and CDR2 YENEEA. V was cut by 5 bases and J by 7 bases, with 17 bases left in between. The CDR3 spans 15 residues. CDR3 loop: CASSQGHRPVGELFF. CDR3 DNA sequence: TGTGCCAGCAGCCAGGGACACCGGCCCGTCGGGGAGCTGTTTTTT.

The gene calls are TRBV6-5 and TRBJ2-3; D is perhaps TRBD1 (6 bases). The V end lost 5 bases, the J end lost 0 bases, and 9 bases lay between the germline ends. The germline CDR1 and CDR2 sequences are MNHEY and SVGAGI. The CDR3 consists of 14 residues. CDR3 coding DNA: TGTGCCAGCAGTAGAGGGGGTAGCACAGATACGCAGTATTTT. This sequence encodes CASSRGGSTDTQYF.

The chain uses TRBV3-1 (or the pseudogene TRBV3-2) and TRBJ1-2; 8 nucleotides align to TRBD1. V trimming: 4 bases; J trimming: 4 bases; junction bases outside the gene matches: 8. This CDR3 is 15 amino acids long. Germline V gene data show CDR1 as LGHDT and CDR2 as YNNKEL (reference sequence). This CDR3 reads CASSRGQGGSYGYTF. As DNA, the CDR3 is TGTGCCAGCAGCCGAGGACAGGGCGGGAGCTATGGCTACACCTTC.

This clone occurred once. J is TRBJ1-3 and V is TRBV5-4, with TRBD1 identical over 7 bases. The junction had 5 bases not matched to a gene; V was cut back by 0 bases and J by 2 bases. The CDR3 sequence is 16 residues long. Germline CDR1 and CDR2: SGHNT and YYREEE (reference sequence). The CDR3 here is CASSLGRGLPGNTIYF. In DNA form, the CDR3 reads TGTGCCAGCAGCTTGGGGAGGGGGCTCCCTGGAAACACCATATATTTT.

The chain couples TRBV5-4 to TRBJ2-7, with D perhaps TRBD1 (6 bases). The CDR3 length is 13 residues. Trimming took 2 bases from V and 4 from J, leaving 10 bases between them. Germline V gives CDR1 SGHNT, CDR2 YYREEE (reference sequence). CDR3 DNA: TGTGCCAGCAGCTTACAGGGTTCGTACGAGCAGTACTTC. Amino acids: CASSLQGSYEQYF. The variable domain in full, with the rest retrieved from reference TRBV5-4 and TRBJ2-7, is ETGVTQSPTHLIKTRGQQVTLRCSSQSGHNTVSWYQQALGQGPQFIFQYYREEENGRGNFPPRFSGLQFPNYSSELNVNALELDDSALYLCASSLQGSYEQYFGPGTRLTVT.

The genes are TRBV5-1 and TRBJ2-7, with 10 bases lining up with TRBD1. This CDR3 contains 17 residues. Germline V lookup: CDR1 SGHRS, CDR2 YFSETQ. V gave up 2 bases and J gave up 2 bases; unmatched junction bases: 10. The CDR3 loop is CASSFRGTGEDAYEQYF. In DNA, the CDR3 is TGCGCCAGCAGCTTCAGGGGGACAGGGGAGGACGCCTACGAGCAGTACTTC.

This clone turned up a few times. This chain joins TRBV30 and TRBJ1-4; D unclear. The germline V gene encodes CDR1 GTSNPN and CDR2 SVGIG (reference sequence). The CDR3 contains 12 residues. With 1 base removed from V and 8 bases from J, the gap between germline ends came to 8 bases. CDR3 protein: CAWSDRGEKLFF. The DNA of the CDR3 is TGTGCCTGGAGTGACCGAGGGGAAAAACTGTTTTTT.

This clone was seen more than once but under ten times. The chain joins TRBV6-5 to TRBJ1-2; the D gene is possibly TRBD1 (6 bases). From germline, CDR1 is MNHEY and CDR2 SVGAGI. The CDR3 extends over 14 amino acids. The V and J ends lost 2 bases and 3 bases respectively, with 10 bases between them. The DNA for the CDR3 is TGTGCCAGCAGTTACGGACAGAACTACTATGGCTACACCTTC. Protein: CASSYGQNYYGYTF.

The chain recombines TRBV19 with TRBJ2-7, with D hard to call. V was trimmed by 5 bases and J by 0 bases, leaving 11 bases between them. CDR3 size: 14 residues. CDR1 and CDR2 from the germline V gene are LNHDA and SQIVND (reference sequence). The CDR3 protein is CASSSQILSYEQYF. The CDR3 DNA reads as TGTGCCAGTAGTTCACAGATACTCTCCTACGAGCAGTACTTC.

This rearrangement joins TRBV7-9 to TRBJ1-2, with D hard to call. This CDR3 contains 11 residues. In germline, CDR1 is SEHNR, CDR2 FQNEAQ (reference sequence). Trimming removed 2 bases at V and 6 bases at J, with 4 bases between. The CDR3 DNA sequence: TGTGCCAGCAGCTTATTAGATGGCTACACCTTC. Protein product: CASSLLDGYTF.

This chain joins TRBV6-5 and TRBJ2-7; 8 bases align to TRBD1. Germline V gene data show CDR1 as MNHEY and CDR2 as SVGAGI. V shed 6 bases, J shed 2 bases, and the junction held 6 bases outside the gene matches. The CDR3 contains 14 residues. This chain's CDR3 is CASRPTGGTYEQYF. The CDR3 DNA is TGTGCCAGCAGGCCCACAGGGGGAACCTACGAGCAGTACTTC.

The genes are TRBV6-6 and TRBJ1-1, with D perhaps matching TRBD1 (6 bases). The V end was cut by 8 bases, the J end by 1 base, with 11 bases between. Germline V gene sequence: CDR1 MNHNY, CDR2 SVGAGI (reference sequence). The CDR3 runs 13 residues. CDR3 in amino acids: CASQTDRNTEAFF. CDR3 nucleotides: TGTGCCAGCCAGACGGACAGGAACACTGAAGCTTTCTTT.

The V and J genes are TRBV4-1 and TRBJ2-7; 9 nucleotides agree with TRBD1. This CDR3 is built from 14 residues. Trimming took 3 bases from V and 7 from J; bases not matched to a gene: 7. Germline CDR1 reads MGHRA; CDR2 reads YSYEKL. The CDR3 sequence: CASSHPGQGWEQYF. The CDR3 bases are TGCGCCAGCAGCCATCCGGGACAGGGCTGGGAGCAGTACTTC.

The chain recombines TRBV6-5 with TRBJ1-3; the D gene is possibly TRBD1 (6 bases). CDR1 and CDR2 (germline): MNHEY, SVGAGI. This CDR3 has 13 amino acids. The germline V and J ends were trimmed by 10 bases and 5 bases, with 15 bases remaining between them. The CDR3 is CATGQTRRNTIYF. CDR3 nucleotides: TGTGCCACCGGACAGACAAGGAGAAACACCATATATTTT.

The J gene is TRBJ2-2, the V gene TRBV5-1; 12 bases match TRBD1. After removal of 3 bases from V and 8 bases from J, the junction contained 11 bases not matched to a gene. CDR3 length: 17 amino acids. Germline V gene sequence: CDR1 SGHRS, CDR2 YFSETQ. The CDR3, as DNA: TGCGCCAGCAGCTCGTTCCCCGGGACAGGGGGCCTAGGGGAGCTGTTTTTT. It encodes CASSSFPGTGGLGELFF. The whole variable domain, filled in from reference TRBV5-1 and TRBJ2-2, reads KAGVTQTPRYLIKTRGQQVTLSCSPISGHRSVSWYQQTPGQGLQFLFEYFSETQRNKGNFPGRFSGRQFSNSRSEMNVSTLELGDSALYLCASSSFPGTGGLGELFFGEGSRLTVL.

J is TRBJ1-1 and V is TRBV5-1; D unclear. Germline V CDR1 and CDR2: SGHRS, YFSETQ. CDR3 length equals 12 residues. V dropped 2 bases and J dropped 6 bases, with 8 bases sitting between them. CDR3 protein: CASSFSGSEAFF. The CDR3 coding sequence is TGCGCCAGCAGCTTTTCAGGCTCTGAAGCTTTCTTT.